The present entry profiles one T cell receptor beta chain with its context. Its target is not known. These data belong to a study of TIL therapy for anti-PD-1-resistant metastatic lung cancer. Study outcomes and limitations: Compared with baseline intratumoral T cells, expanded TIL cultures were more clonal and less diverse (roughly 6.3% vs 31%).

Sequencing used immunoSEQ v3. Libraries were sequenced to about 2 million read pairs (survey) or roughly 5-6.5 million (deep). Assay used: immunoSEQ multiplex PCR; TCRdb lists only in-frame clones, some missing. The sample has 9,500 to 15,000 clones, roughly 58% seen once. Germline V lookup: CDR1 MNHNY, CDR2 SVGAGI (reference sequence). Unmatched junction bases numbered 7, after V lost 5 bases and J lost 1 base. The CDR3 totals 17 residues. This sample's time point: pre-treatment sample, taken before nivolumab and TIL therapy. Pleural nodules or supraclavicular lymph nodes made up most of the excised metastases sampled. Patients then received nivolumab; progressors got lymphodepletion, TIL and IL-2. Stage 4 NSCLC adults joined between October 2017 and January 2020.

This chain uses TRBV6-6 with TRBJ2-1; 11 bases align to TRBD2. The clonotype was recovered from a person aged 25-80 years with non-small cell lung cancer. Sequenced material: tumor tissue, taken at baseline. In DNA form, the CDR3 reads TGTGCCAGCAGTCGTCTATCTAGCGGGGGGTCCTACAATGAGCAGTTCTTC. This gives the protein CASSRLSSGGSYNEQFF.